Listed below are T cell receptor beta chains from one sample, sequenced in a study of response to subunit inactivated influenza vaccine. TCRdb reanalysed the RT-PCR reads using MiXCR and keeps one entry per CDR3 protein. The table has fewer than 800,000 distinct CDR3 sequences, about a sixth seen once. The sample here was PBMCs from blood, taken about 12 days after vaccination. Receptors originate from a man in his fifties who received an inactivated influenza vaccine. Each CDR3 is given with its conserved first and last residue. D genes are given only for firm matches. Rows give clone size only sometimes, using once, few, many, or a class for an expanded clone.

v_call	d_call	clone_size	j_call	cdr3_aa	cdr3_nt
TRBV20-1	TRBD2	few	TRBJ2-3	CSAPFYVAGQSGEEDTQYF	TGCAGTGCTCCCTTTTATGTAGCGGGTCAGAGTGGGGAAGAAGATACGCAGTATTTT
TRBV4-1	TRBD2	-	TRBJ2-1	CASSHRRGLAGATDSYNEQFF	TGCGCCAGCAGCCATCGCAGGGGACTAGCGGGGGCCACTGACTCCTACAATGAGCAGTTCTTC
TRBV28	-	-	TRBJ2-7	CASSSEVRLPRSEQYF	TGTGCCAGCAGTTCGGAGGTAAGACTACCTCGGAGCGAGCAGTACTTC
TRBV12-3/TRBV12-4	-	few	TRBJ2-2	CASSGGTGTGELFF	TGTGCCAGCAGTGGGGGGACGGGCACCGGGGAGCTGTTTTTT
TRBV20-1	-	-	TRBJ1-5	CSASEDSNQPQHF	TGCAGTGCTAGTGAGGATAGCAATCAGCCCCAGCATTTT
TRBV29-1	-	-	TRBJ2-3	CSVGFGRGTDTQYF	TGCAGCGTTGGTTTCGGGCGGGGCACAGATACGCAGTATTTT
TRBV25-1	-	few	TRBJ2-6	CASSEPRTSPGANVLTF	TGTGCCAGCAGTGAACCTCGGACCTCCCCTGGGGCCAACGTCCTGACTTTC
TRBV4-2	-	few	TRBJ2-7	CASSQEVGNREQYF	TGTGCCAGCAGCCAAGAAGTAGGGAACCGCGAGCAGTACTTC
TRBV18	TRBD2	few	TRBJ2-1	CASSPPIGTTYNEQFF	TGTGCCAGCTCACCACCGATTGGGACTACCTACAATGAGCAGTTCTTC
TRBV30	-	-	TRBJ2-2	CAGRVWVTGELFF	TGTGCCGGAAGGGTCTGGGTCACCGGGGAGCTGTTTTTT
TRBV18	TRBD1	-	TRBJ1-1	CASSPGQILVTEAFF	TGTGCCAGCTCACCGGGACAGATTCTCGTCACTGAAGCTTTCTTT
TRBV6-2/TRBV6-3	-	-	TRBJ2-7	CASSDGTEAGEQYF	TGTGCCAGCAGTGACGGGACGGAGGCCGGGGAGCAGTACTTC
TRBV4-3	TRBD2	-	TRBJ2-5	CASSQESLAGGGEETQYF	TGCGCCAGCAGCCAAGAATCACTAGCGGGAGGCGGGGAAGAGACCCAGTACTTC
TRBV9	-	many	TRBJ2-6	CASSVGQSSGANVLTF	TGTGCCAGCAGCGTAGGACAGTCCTCTGGGGCCAACGTCCTGACTTTC
TRBV12-3/TRBV12-4	-	-	TRBJ1-4	CASSSTGTWYEKLFF	TGTGCCAGCAGTTCTACCGGGACATGGTATGAAAAACTGTTTTTT
TRBV2	-	many	TRBJ1-1	CASSVNTEAFF	TGTGCCAGCAGTGTCAACACTGAAGCTTTCTTT
TRBV9	TRBD2	few	TRBJ2-1	CASSVTVGASGSGYNEQFF	TGTGCCAGCAGCGTAACCGTGGGGGCTAGCGGGAGTGGCTACAATGAGCAGTTCTTC
TRBV10-3	TRBD2	many	TRBJ2-1	CAISLGGGAVGNEQFF	TGTGCCATCAGTCTGGGCGGGGGGGCCGTTGGCAATGAGCAGTTCTTC
TRBV20-1	-	few	TRBJ2-3	CSARSIADTQYF	TGCAGTGCTAGATCTATTGCAGATACGCAGTATTTT
TRBV11-2	TRBD2	few	TRBJ2-1	CASSEILAGGYNEQFF	TGTGCCAGCAGCGAAATCCTAGCGGGGGGTTACAATGAGCAGTTCTTC
TRBV5-1	TRBD1	-	TRBJ2-7	CASSGGTGAYEQYF	TGCGCCAGCAGCGGGGGGACAGGGGCCTACGAGCAGTACTTC
TRBV4-2	TRBD1	-	TRBJ1-1	CASSQEEGADTEAFF	TGTGCCAGCAGCCAAGAAGAGGGGGCGGACACTGAAGCTTTCTTT
TRBV20-1	-	-	TRBJ1-1	CSARAPTRTEAFF	TGCAGTGCTAGAGCACCGACGAGGACTGAAGCTTTCTTT
TRBV12-3/TRBV12-4	TRBD1	many	TRBJ1-5	CASSRQGKDQPQHF	TGTGCCAGCAGCAGACAGGGGAAGGATCAGCCCCAGCATTTT
TRBV12-3/TRBV12-4	TRBD2	few	TRBJ2-3	CASSMTSGGTDTQYF	TGTGCCAGCAGTATGACTAGCGGGGGCACAGATACGCAGTATTTT
TRBV5-1	-	-	TRBJ2-2	CASSLATGWANTGELFF	TGCGCCAGCAGCTTGGCTACAGGCTGGGCGAACACCGGGGAGCTGTTTTTT
TRBV21-1	-	-	TRBJ2-6	CARILGPGANVLTF	TGTGCCAGAATTTTGGGACCTGGGGCCAACGTCCTGACTTTC
TRBV18	-	-	TRBJ2-1	CASSLRDKYNEQFF	TGTGCCAGCTCACTTCGGGACAAATACAATGAGCAGTTCTTC